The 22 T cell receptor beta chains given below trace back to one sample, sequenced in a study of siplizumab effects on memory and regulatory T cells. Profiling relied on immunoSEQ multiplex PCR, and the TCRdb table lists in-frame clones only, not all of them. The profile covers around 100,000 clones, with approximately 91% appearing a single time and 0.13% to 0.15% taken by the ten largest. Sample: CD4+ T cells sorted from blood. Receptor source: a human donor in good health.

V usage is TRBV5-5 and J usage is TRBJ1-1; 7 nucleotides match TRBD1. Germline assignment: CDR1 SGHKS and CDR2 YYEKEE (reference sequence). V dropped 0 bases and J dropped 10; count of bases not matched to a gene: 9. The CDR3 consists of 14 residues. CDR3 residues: CASSLASGGFVAFF. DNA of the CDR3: TGTGCCAGCAGCTTGGCTTCAGGGGGATTTGTAGCTTTCTTT.

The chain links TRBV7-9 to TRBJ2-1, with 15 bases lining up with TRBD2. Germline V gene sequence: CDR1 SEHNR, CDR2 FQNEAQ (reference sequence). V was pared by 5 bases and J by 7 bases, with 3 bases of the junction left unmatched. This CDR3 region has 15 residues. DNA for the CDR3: TGTGCCAGCAGCCGGGGACTAGCGGGGGGTAATGAGCAGTTCTTC. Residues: CASSRGLAGGNEQFF.

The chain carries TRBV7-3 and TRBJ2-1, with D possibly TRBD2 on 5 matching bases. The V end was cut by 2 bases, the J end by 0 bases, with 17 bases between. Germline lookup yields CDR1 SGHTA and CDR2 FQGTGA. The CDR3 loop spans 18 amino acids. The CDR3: CASSLGYRAGPSYNEQFF. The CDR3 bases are TGTGCCAGCAGCTTAGGTTACCGGGCGGGCCCCTCCTACAATGAGCAGTTCTTC.

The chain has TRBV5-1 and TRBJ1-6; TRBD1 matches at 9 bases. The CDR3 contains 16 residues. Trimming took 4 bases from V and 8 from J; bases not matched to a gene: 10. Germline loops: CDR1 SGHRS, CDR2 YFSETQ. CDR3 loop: CASSREDRGRYSPLHF. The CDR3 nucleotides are TGCGCCAGCAGCCGAGAGGACAGGGGCCGTTATTCACCCCTCCACTTT.

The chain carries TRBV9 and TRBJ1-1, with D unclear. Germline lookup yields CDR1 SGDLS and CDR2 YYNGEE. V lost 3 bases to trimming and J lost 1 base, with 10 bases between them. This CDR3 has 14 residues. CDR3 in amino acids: CASSAHYSNTEAFF. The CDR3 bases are TGTGCCAGCAGCGCACACTACTCGAACACTGAAGCTTTCTTT.

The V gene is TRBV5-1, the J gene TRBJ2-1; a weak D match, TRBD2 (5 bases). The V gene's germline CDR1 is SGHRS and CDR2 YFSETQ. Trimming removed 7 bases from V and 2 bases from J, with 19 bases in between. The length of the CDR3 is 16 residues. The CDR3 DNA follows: TGCGCCAGCGGATCTGGCTCCGGAGGCACCTACAATGAGCAGTTCTTC. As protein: CASGSGSGGTYNEQFF. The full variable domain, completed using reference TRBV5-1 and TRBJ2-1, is KAGVTQTPRYLIKTRGQQVTLSCSPISGHRSVSWYQQTPGQGLQFLFEYFSETQRNKGNFPGRFSGRQFSNSRSEMNVSTLELGDSALYLCASGSGSGGTYNEQFFGPGTRLTVL.

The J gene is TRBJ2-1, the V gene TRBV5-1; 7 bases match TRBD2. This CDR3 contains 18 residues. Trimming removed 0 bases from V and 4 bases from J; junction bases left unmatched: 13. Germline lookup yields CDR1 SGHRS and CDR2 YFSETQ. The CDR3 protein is CASSLAAGRDYLYNEQFF. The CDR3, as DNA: TGCGCCAGCAGCTTGGCTGCAGGAAGGGACTACCTTTACAATGAGCAGTTCTTC.

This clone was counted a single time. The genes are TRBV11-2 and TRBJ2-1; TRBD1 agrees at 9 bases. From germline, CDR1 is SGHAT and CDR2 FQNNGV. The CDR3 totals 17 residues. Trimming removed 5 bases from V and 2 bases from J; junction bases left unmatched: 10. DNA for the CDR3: TGTGCCAGCAGCCGACGCGACCGGGACAGGGCCTACAATGAGCAGTTCTTC. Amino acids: CASSRRDRDRAYNEQFF.

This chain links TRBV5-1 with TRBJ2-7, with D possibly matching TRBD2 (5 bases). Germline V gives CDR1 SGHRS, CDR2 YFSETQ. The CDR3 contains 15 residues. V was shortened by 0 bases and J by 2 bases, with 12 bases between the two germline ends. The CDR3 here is CASSLGAGSTYEQYF. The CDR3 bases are TGCGCCAGCAGCTTGGGGGCGGGTTCTACCTACGAGCAGTACTTC.

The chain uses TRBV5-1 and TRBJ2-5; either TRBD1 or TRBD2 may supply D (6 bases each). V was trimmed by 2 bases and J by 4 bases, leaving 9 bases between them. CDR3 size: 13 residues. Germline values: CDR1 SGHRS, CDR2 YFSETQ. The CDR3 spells CASSLGGGETQYF. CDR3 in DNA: TGCGCCAGCAGCTTAGGAGGGGGAGAGACCCAGTACTTC.

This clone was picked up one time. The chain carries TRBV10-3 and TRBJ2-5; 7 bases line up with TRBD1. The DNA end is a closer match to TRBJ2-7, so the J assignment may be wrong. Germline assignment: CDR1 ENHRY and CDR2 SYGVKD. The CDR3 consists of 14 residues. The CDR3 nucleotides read TGTGCCATCAGTGAGTCGAACAGGGGACACGAGCAGTACTTC. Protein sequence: CAISESNRGHEQYF.

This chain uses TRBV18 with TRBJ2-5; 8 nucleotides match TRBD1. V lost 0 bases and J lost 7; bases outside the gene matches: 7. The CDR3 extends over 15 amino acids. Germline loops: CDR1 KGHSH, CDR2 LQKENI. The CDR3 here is CASSPPGTGVRTQYF. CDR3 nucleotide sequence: TGTGCCAGCTCACCACCTGGGACAGGCGTCAGGACCCAGTACTTC.

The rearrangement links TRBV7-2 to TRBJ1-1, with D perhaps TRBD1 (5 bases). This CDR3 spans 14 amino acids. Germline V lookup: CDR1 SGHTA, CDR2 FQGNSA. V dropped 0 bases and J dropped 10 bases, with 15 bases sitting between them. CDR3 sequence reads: CASSLAGGTTPAFF. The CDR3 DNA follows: TGTGCCAGCAGCTTAGCGGGTGGGACCACCCCAGCTTTCTTT. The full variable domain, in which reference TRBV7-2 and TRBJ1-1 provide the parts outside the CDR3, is GAGVSQSPSNKVTEKGKDVELRCDPISGHTALYWYRQSLGQGLEFLIYFQGNSAPDKSGLPSDRFSAERTGGSVSTLTIQRTQQEDSAVYLCASSLAGGTTPAFFGQGTRLTVV.

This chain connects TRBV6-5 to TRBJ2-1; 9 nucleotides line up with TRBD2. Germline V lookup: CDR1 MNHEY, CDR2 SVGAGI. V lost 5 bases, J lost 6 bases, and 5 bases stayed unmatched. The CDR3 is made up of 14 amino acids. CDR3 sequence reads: CASSRSTSGNEQFF. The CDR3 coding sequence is TGTGCCAGCAGTCGCTCGACTAGCGGCAATGAGCAGTTCTTC.

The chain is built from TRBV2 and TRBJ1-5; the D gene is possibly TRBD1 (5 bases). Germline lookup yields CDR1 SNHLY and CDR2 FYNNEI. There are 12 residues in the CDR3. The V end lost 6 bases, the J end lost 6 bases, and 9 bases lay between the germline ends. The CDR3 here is CASSGTGQPQHF. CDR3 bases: TGTGCCAGCAGCGGGACGGGTCAGCCCCAGCATTTT.

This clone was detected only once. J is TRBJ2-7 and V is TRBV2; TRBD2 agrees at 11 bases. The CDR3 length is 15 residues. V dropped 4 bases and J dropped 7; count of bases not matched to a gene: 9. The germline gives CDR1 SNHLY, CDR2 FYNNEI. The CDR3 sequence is CASSGGLAGSREQYF. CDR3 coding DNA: TGTGCCAGCAGTGGAGGACTAGCGGGTTCAAGGGAGCAGTACTTC. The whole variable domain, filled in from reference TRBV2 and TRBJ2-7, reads EPEVTQTPSHQVTQMGQEVILRCVPISNHLYFYWYRQILGQKVEFLVSFYNNEISEKSEIFDDQFSVERPDGSNFTLKIRSTKLEDSAMYFCASSGGLAGSREQYFGPGTRLTVT.

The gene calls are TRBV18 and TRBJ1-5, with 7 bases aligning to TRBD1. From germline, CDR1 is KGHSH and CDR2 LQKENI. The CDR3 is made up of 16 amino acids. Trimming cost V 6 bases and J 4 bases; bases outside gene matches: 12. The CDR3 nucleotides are TGTGCCAGCTCCCGCAACCCGACAGGGACGAATCAGCCCCAGCATTTT. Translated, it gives CASSRNPTGTNQPQHF.

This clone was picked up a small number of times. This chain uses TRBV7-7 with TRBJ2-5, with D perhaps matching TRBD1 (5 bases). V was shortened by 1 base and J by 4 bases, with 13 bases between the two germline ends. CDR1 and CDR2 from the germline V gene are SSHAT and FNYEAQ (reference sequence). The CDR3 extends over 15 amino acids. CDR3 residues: CASSLGQGGAETQYF. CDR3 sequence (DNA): TGTGCCAGCAGCTTAGGGCAGGGTGGGGCAGAGACCCAGTACTTC.

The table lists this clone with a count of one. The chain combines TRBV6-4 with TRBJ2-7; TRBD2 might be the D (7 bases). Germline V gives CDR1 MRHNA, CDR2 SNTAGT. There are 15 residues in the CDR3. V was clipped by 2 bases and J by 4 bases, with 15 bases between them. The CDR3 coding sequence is TGTGCCAGCAGTGACCCTGGGGGGGCAGGGTACGAGCAGTACTTC. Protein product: CASSDPGGAGYEQYF.

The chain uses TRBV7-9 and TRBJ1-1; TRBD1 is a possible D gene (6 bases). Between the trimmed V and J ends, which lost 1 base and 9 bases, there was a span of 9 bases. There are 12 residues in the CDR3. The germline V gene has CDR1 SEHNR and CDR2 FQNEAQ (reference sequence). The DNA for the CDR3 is TGTGCCAGCAGCTTAGGCGGACAGAAAGCTTTCTTT. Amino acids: CASSLGGQKAFF.

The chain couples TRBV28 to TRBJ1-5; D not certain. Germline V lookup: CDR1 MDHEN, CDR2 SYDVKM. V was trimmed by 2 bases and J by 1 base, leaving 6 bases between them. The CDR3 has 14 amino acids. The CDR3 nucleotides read TGTGCCAGCAGTTTAGGACCAAGCAATCAGCCCCAGCATTTT. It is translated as CASSLGPSNQPQHF. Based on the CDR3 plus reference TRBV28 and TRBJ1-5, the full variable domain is DVKVTQSSRYLVKRTGEKVFLECVQDMDHENMFWYRQDPGLGLRLIYFSYDVKMKEKGDIPEGYSVSREKKERFSLILESASTNQTSMYLCASSLGPSNQPQHFGDGTRLSIL.

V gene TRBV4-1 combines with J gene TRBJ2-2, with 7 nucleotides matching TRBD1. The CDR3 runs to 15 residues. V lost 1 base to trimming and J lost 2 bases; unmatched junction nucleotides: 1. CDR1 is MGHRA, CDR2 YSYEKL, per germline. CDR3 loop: CASSQGDRNTGELFF. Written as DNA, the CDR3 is TGCGCCAGCAGCCAAGGGGACAGAAACACCGGGGAGCTGTTTTTT.